This T cell receptor (beta chain) stems from a study of shared clonotypes between healthy human individuals. Findings and limits, study-wide: Sharing across four donors was highest in naive CD4 (around 5%) and lowest in memory CD8 (roughly 0.4%).

Regarding this clone: Its matching antigen is unknown.

Per germline, CDR1 MDHEN and CDR2 SYDVKM. The CDR3 is 15 amino acids. J was trimmed by 7 bases and V by 3 bases; bases with no gene match: 6. TCRdb's copy holds only in-frame clones and misses some; the assay was immunoSEQ multiplex PCR. The table has 650,000 to 700,000 clones, roughly 88% seen once. The V and J genes are TRBV28 and TRBJ2-1, with 10 bases that match TRBD2. Material: memory CD8+ T cells from PBMCs. The sample's subset: CD45RO+ cells pooled with CCR7-negative TemRA cells. The TCR originated in a young man in good health. Some clones in this sample may be carry-over from other donors' samples. The CDR3 sequence is CASSFTGTSENEQFF. The CDR3 DNA is TGTGCCAGCAGTTTCACCGGGACTAGCGAGAATGAGCAGTTCTTC.